This T cell receptor beta chain was sequenced for a study of blood T cell repertoires in COVID-19. Study in general: The United States, Italy and Spain were the sources of the acute and convalescent COVID-19 samples.

Clinical histories supplied by participants themselves formed the basis of cohort assignment. The table came from immunoSEQ multiplex PCR; TCRdb's copy has only in-frame clones and leaves some out. The sample includes roughly 240,000 clones, about nine tenths of them seen just once. Germline CDR1 SGHTA, CDR2 FQGNSA. The CDR3 loop spans 13 amino acids. Trimming took off 5 bases at V and 5 bases at J, with 10 bases between the two ends. This TCR derives from a woman aged 25 to 39 with acute COVID-19. Source material: PBMCs or T cells enriched from blood (not recorded which). The chain is built from TRBV7-2 and TRBJ1-5; D is possibly TRBD1 (6 bases). Here the CDR3 DNA reads TGTGCCAGCAGCCGGGACAAGGATCAGCCCCAGCATTTT. Encoded protein: CASSRDKDQPQHF.